Below, one TCR beta chain is given with its context. Its target is not known. Method: immunoSEQ multiplex PCR; TCRdb's copy keeps in-frame clones and lacks some. The sample yields about 680,000 clones, roughly 90% seen once. The length of the CDR3 is 13 residues. Germline CDR1 LGHDT, CDR2 YNNKEL (reference sequence). Trimming removed 2 bases from V and 8 bases from J, with 12 bases in between. Treatment of the sample: 15 to 20 received Ad26.COV2.S at low or high dose, single or two shots; several received placebo; per-sample allocation not given. The samples were gathered on day 63 after the first injection of vaccine or placebo. A Boston adult aged 18-55 years was the donor. Vaccine was an Ad26 vector expressing Wuhan-strain SARS-CoV-2 spike. The data stem from a study of Ad26.COV2.S vaccination and SARS-CoV-2 variants. Study-wide findings and caveats: Analyses of TCR breadth and depth may have underestimated total T cell responses.

The input for sequencing was peripheral blood, taken in a trial of Ad26.COV2.S vaccine versus placebo. This receptor was taken from a person between 18 and 60 years old who received the Ad26.COV2.S COVID-19 vaccine or a placebo. The chain carries TRBV3-1 (or the pseudogene TRBV3-2) and TRBJ1-1; D ambiguous. Here the CDR3 reads CASSQSNAPEAFF. The CDR3 DNA follows: TGTGCCAGCAGCCAATCGAACGCCCCCGAAGCTTTCTTT.